This T cell receptor (beta chain) was recovered during a study of T cells in Graves' hyperthyroidism and ophthalmopathy (dated by TCRdb to between 2018 and 2020). For the wider study: Peripheral blood samples were taken at the time of initial diagnosis, prior to any treatment. To identify distinguishing TCR V-J signatures, a discovery cohort of 100 or so patients was used, comprising 43 with Graves' ophthalmopathy and some 57 with stable Graves' hyperthyroidism. Prospective prediction of ophthalmopathy was tested in an independent validation cohort consisting of some 19 hyperthyroidism patients and around 16 patients who later progressed to ophthalmopathy. The 100 or so discovery patients were randomly divided into training and test sets at a 7:3 ratio. Thyroid tissue and blood T-cell repertoires from six or seven Graves' hyperthyroidism patients were also compared in the study. Following sampling, methimazole starting at 30 mg daily was given to hyperthyroidism patients, and high-dose intravenous methylprednisolone was given to ophthalmopathy patients. The paper describes TCR Vbeta CDR3 sequencing of 135 peripheral blood samples, made up of roughly 45 ophthalmopathy patients, 70 to 80 hyperthyroidism patients and around 17 progressor patients.

The TCR beta CDR3 regions were amplified from RNA transcripts. The TCR CDR3 was subjected to a first round of RT-PCR using the HTBI primer set and the Qiagen OneStep RT-PCR kit. Libraries were constructed in a second round of multiplex PCR, after which size selection and purification were carried out. Sequencing of the libraries was done on an Illumina HiSeq2000 using paired-end 100 bp reads. For the original study's pipeline: SOAPnuke was used to process the raw data, with reads discarded if the reads contained adapters or uncalled bases, had a mean Phred below 15, or lacked an exact constant-primer or identifier match. High-quality paired reads were merged with COPE v1.2.5, and unique nucleotide sequences were defined as clonotypes. MiTCR v1.1 was used to align clonotypes to the IMGT TRBV, TRBD and TRBJ reference segments. Analysis was restricted to V-J combinations with a frequency above 0.0001, which covered approximately 99% of repertoires. The TCS score was defined as the ratio of F50 (clonal expansion) to E x V (chaos), calculated using BLOSUM62-based TCRdist between CDR3 peptides within each V-J. Welch's t-statistics and random forest reduced fewer than 550 V-J features to roughly 13, which were used in a naive Bayes classifier (R e1071). The public reads were reanalyzed by TCRdb: fastp trimming at Q25, MiXCR alignment, in-frame beta chains only. A single entry per CDR3 protein holds the most common genes and DNA from its merged rows. For this entry, the V and J calls and clone size follow TCRdb and not the study's own pipeline. Recorded for this sample are over 400,000 distinct CDR3 sequences; roughly 14% of them occurred a single time. Over 10% of the sample is taken by the ten largest.

Overall study results and their limits: A 13 V-J signature model separated ophthalmopathy from stable hyperthyroidism, with about 90% sensitivity and about 81% specificity in cross-validation and 80%/75% in testing. In validation, the model predicted progression to ophthalmopathy a median of approximately 6.3 months before onset, with about 64% sensitivity and 72.22% specificity. No statistical method was used to set the sample size in advance, and investigators knew the group allocation. Blood samples also contained most of the expanded thyroid clonotypes (frequency above 0.001), which suggests that blood repertoires may reflect thyroid immune responses.

This clonotype was picked up many times. Its antigen specificity is not known. No base quality values were provided; no much bigger clone lies one nucleotide off. In the ophthalmopathy patients, disease was moderately to severely active, with a Clinical Activity Score of 3 or more, a NOSPECS grade of 4 or more, and a duration of less than 3 months. Patients with uncontrolled infections, other autoimmune diseases, pregnancy or lactation were excluded. Clinical symptoms, serum thyroxine and TRAb, thyroid ultrasound, and orbital computed tomography formed the basis for the diagnoses. Ficoll-Paque density gradient centrifugation was used to isolate PBMCs from under 11 ml of fresh peripheral blood. Total RNA was extracted using Trizol reagent, and RNA quality was assessed on an Agilent 2100 Bioanalyzer. Based on the germline V gene (reference sequence), the CDR1 and CDR2 sequences are DFQATT and SNEGSKA. Unmatched junction bases come to 8, with V trimmed by 0 bases and J by 8 bases. Including cysteine and phenylalanine, the CDR3 has 14 amino acids. The read is trimmed to its CDR3 DNA, 42 bases read in frame from base 1.

Sequencing used blood. The sequence is built from TRBV20-1 and TRBJ1-1; 8 central nucleotides agree with TRBD1. The receptor was derived from a man younger than 35 with Graves' ophthalmopathy. The nucleotide sequence reads as follows: TGCAGTGCTAGAGATCAGCAGGGGGCCGGCGAAGCTTTCTTT. Protein translation: CSARDQQGAGEAFF.